Given below is one T cell receptor (beta chain) in context. This clonotype was counted between two and nine times. Its antigen is not yet known. No base quality values were provided; no much bigger clone lies one nucleotide off. The CDR3 sequence holds 17 residues, the cysteine and phenylalanine included. The sequence is cut down to CDR3 DNA, 51 bases in frame from base 1. CDR1 and CDR2 are read off the germline V gene as MGHRA and YSYEKL. V lost 5 bases and J lost 0 bases; the stretch between them is 17 bases long. Systemically healthy Caucasian individuals from Russia, 39 in total and aged roughly 6 to 100 years, were included as donors. About 9.8 milliliters of peripheral blood were drawn from each donor into EDTA-treated Vacutainer tubes. PBMCs were isolated by Ficoll-Paque density-gradient centrifugation, with at least 6 million obtained per sample. Total RNA, at least 5 micrograms per sample, was extracted from PBMCs with Trizol reagent. For every donor, an aliquot of PBMCs went through flow cytometry to measure the percentages of naive CD45RAhigh/CD27high T cells.

This sample was taken from a study of blood T cells in healthy people across ages (dated by TCRdb to between 2015 and 2016). About the study as a whole: In model experiments, template switching captured roughly one uniquely barcoded TCR beta cDNA molecule for every two T cells. To track age-related changes in TCR beta repertoire diversity, the study relied on deep sequencing normalized with unique cDNA molecular identifiers. The donors were split into four age groups: young (average about 16 years), middle-aged (roughly 42), aged (approximately 60) and long-lived (over 80). To avoid experimental bias, donors of different ages were randomly spread across the sequencing lanes. Using the same blood draw, the study looked at two additional independent replicas of 1 million unique cDNA reads for two donors, one aged 18 to 30 and the other aged 80 or older.

The method was 5' RACE. Sequenced using an Illumina HiSeq 2500. A second roughly 6 to 12 cycle PCR used a sample-barcoded 5' primer and a J-beta primer mix. Each TCR beta cDNA molecule received a unique molecular identifier from a template-switch 5' adaptor carrying 12 random nucleotides. Each sample yielded at least 3 million CDR3-containing paired-end reads. First-strand cDNA was synthesized from all RNA with the Mint cDNA synthesis kit, primed by a TRBC-specific oligonucleotide. Following uracil-DNA glycosylase treatment, a first 18-cycle PCR with universal primers M1SS and BC2_uni_R was performed on all cDNA. As for the authors' bioinformatics: Each sample was normalized by randomly selecting 1 million high-quality reads, each carrying a distinct molecular identifier. Reads sharing molecular identifiers were discarded rather than binned into consensus sequences. MiTCR, run with a Q25 quality threshold and the strictest error-elimination algorithm, handled CDR3 identification, clonotype clustering and error correction. A nonparametric unseen species model with Euler transformation was used to estimate a lower bound on total TCR beta diversity. Through fastp at Q25 and MiXCR, TCRdb rebuilt clones from the public reads, retaining in-frame beta chains. When rows share a CDR3 protein, they turn into one entry using the most common DNA and genes. TCRdb, not the authors, supplied the V and J calls. Within this sample are some 1.6 million distinct CDR3 sequences, with almost 35% of them counted one time only. The ten largest clones add up to approximately 11% of the sample.

The research as a whole found: As age increased, observed TCR beta diversity per million T cells dropped in a roughly linear way, and a significant reduction was already evident by age around 41. Donor CMV infection status was unknown, potentially confounding age-related changes in expanded clonotypes. Estimates of total diversity from one million sequenced T cells were regarded as lower bounds and underestimates. Conclusive comparison of naive and antigen-experienced compartments was prevented by the profiling of bulk unsorted PBMCs. The long-lived group showed more naive CD4+ T cells, fewer expanded clones and increased TCR diversity than the aged group, suggesting age selection. Observed TCR beta diversity correlated strongly with the percentage of naive T cells measured by flow cytometry.

Sequenced material: blood. The clonotype was recovered from a woman aged 25 to 39 in good health. The chain was built from TRBV4-1 and TRBJ2-1, and the D gene may be TRBD2, 6 bases matching. The sequence in DNA is TGCGCCAGCAGCTCAACCGGGACTCTTAGCTCCTACAATGAGCAGTTCTTC. It translates to CASSSTGTLSSYNEQFF.